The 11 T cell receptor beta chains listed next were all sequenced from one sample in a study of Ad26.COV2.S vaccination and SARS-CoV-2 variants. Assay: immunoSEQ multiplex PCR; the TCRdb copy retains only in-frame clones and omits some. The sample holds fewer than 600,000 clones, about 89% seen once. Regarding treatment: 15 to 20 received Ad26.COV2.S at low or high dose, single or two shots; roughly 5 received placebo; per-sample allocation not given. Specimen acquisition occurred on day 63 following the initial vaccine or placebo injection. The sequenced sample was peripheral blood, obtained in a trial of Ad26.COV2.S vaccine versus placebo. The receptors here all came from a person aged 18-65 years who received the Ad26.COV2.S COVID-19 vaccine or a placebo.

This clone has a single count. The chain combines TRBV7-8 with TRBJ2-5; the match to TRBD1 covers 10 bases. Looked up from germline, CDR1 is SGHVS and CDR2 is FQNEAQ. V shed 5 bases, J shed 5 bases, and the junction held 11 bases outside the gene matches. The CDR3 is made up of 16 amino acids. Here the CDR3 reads CASSTHPRDRGETQYF. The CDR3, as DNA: TGTGCCAGCAGCACCCACCCCCGGGACAGGGGTGAGACCCAGTACTTC.

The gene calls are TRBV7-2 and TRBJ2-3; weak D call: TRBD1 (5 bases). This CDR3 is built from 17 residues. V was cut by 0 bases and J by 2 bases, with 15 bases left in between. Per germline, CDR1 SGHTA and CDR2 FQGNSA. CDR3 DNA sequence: TGTGCCAGCAGCTTAGCGGGCTACAGGTTTCTCACAGATACGCAGTATTTT. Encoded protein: CASSLAGYRFLTDTQYF.

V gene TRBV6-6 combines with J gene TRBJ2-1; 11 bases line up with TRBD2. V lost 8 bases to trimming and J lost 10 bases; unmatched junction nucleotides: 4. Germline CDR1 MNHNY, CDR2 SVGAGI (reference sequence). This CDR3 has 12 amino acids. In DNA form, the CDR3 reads TGTGCCAGCCGTAGCGGGAGGGGCGAGCAGTTCTTC. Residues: CASRSGRGEQFF.

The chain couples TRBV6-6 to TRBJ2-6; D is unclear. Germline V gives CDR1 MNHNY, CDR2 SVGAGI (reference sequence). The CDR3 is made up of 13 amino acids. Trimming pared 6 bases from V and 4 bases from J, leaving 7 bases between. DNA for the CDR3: TGTGCCAGCAGCCAGGACGGGGCCAACGTCCTGACTTTC. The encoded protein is CASSQDGANVLTF.

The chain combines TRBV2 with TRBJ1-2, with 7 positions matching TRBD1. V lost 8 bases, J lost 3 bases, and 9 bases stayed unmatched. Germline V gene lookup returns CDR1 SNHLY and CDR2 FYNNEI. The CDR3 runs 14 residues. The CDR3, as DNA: TGTGCCAGCCGGGGGGACAGTGGGTACTATGGCTACACCTTC. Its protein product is CASRGDSGYYGYTF.

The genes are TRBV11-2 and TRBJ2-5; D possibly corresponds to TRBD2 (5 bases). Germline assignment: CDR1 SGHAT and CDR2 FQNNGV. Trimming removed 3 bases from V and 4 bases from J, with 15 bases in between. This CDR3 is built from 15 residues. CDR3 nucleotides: TGTGCCAGCAGCTTGGGTGCGGGTTCCCCAGAGACCCAGTACTTC. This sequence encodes CASSLGAGSPETQYF.

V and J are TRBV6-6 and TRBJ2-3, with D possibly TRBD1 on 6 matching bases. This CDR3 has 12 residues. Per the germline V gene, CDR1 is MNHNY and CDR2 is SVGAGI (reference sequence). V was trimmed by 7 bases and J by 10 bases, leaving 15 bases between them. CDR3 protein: CASNDMGAPQYF. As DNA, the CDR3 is TGTGCCAGCAATGACATGGGGGCTCCGCAGTATTTT.

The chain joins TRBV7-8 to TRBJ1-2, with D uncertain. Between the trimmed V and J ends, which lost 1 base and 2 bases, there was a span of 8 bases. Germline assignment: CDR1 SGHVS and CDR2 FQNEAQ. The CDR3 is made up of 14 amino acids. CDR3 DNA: TGTGCCAGCAGCTTAGGGACCACAAACTATGGCTACACCTTC. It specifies CASSLGTTNYGYTF. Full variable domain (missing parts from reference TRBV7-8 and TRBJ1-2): GAGVSQSPRYKVAKRGQDVALRCDPISGHVSLFWYQQALGQGPEFLTYFQNEAQLDKSGLPSDRFFAERPEGSVSTLKIQRTQQEDSAVYLCASSLGTTNYGYTFGSGTRLTVV.

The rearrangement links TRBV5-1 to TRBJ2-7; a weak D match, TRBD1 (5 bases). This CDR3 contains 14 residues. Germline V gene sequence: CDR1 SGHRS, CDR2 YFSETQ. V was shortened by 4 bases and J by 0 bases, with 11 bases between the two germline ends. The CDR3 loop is CASSRQTSSYEQYF. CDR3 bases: TGCGCCAGCAGCCGACAGACGAGCTCCTACGAGCAGTACTTC.

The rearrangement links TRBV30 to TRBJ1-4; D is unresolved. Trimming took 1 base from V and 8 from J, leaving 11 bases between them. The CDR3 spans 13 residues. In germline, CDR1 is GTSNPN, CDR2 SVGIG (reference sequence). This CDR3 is CAWSGRKNEKLFF. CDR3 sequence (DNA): TGTGCCTGGAGTGGACGGAAGAACGAAAAACTGTTTTTT.

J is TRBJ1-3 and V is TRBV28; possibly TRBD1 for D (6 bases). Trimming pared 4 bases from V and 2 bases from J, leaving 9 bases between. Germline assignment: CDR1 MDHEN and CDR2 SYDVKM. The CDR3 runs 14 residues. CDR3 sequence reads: CASSSTGPGNTIYF. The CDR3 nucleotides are TGTGCCAGCAGTTCCACAGGGCCTGGAAACACCATATATTTT.